The rows below give T cell receptor beta chains drawn from one sample of a study of cytomegalovirus exposure and HLA in healthy donors. TCRdb's table, derived via immunoSEQ multiplex PCR, lists solely in-frame clones and lacks some. In the table there are more than 110,000 clones, more than 60% of which are singletons. Sequenced input: PBMCs. These receptors were obtained from a woman in her forties or fifties in good health and CMV-seropositive. CDR3s include the opening cysteine and the closing phenylalanine or tryptophan. A D gene is named only where the DNA matches it firmly. Not every row has a clone size; where given, it reads once, few, many or a size class.

j_gene | v_gene | d_gene | abundance | CDR3aa | CDR3nt
TRBJ1-2 | TRBV9 | . | . | CASSVEAGYYGYTF | TGTGCCAGCAGCGTAGAGGCAGGGTATTATGGCTACACCTTC
TRBJ2-7 | TRBV4-2 | TRBD2 | . | CASSQRSDGGYYEQYF | TGTGCCAGCAGCCAGCGAAGTGACGGGGGGTACTACGAGCAGTACTTC
TRBJ1-1 | TRBV4-3 | . | . | CASSQGGGVTEAFF | TGCGCCAGCAGCCAGGGGGGAGGGGTCACTGAAGCTTTCTTT
TRBJ1-2 | TRBV5-1 | TRBD1 | few | CASSYEPGTGSGYTF | TGCGCCAGCAGTTATGAACCCGGGACAGGGTCTGGCTACACCTTC
TRBJ2-7 | TRBV28 | TRBD1 | . | CASSSPTGGREQYF | TGTGCCAGCAGTTCCCCTACAGGGGGAAGGGAGCAGTACTTC
TRBJ1-5 | TRBV27 | TRBD1 | . | CASSGDRGQPQHF | TGTGCCAGCAGTGGGGACAGGGGCCAGCCCCAGCATTTT
TRBJ2-7 | TRBV2 | TRBD1 | . | CASRLTGSEQYF | TGTGCCAGCAGACTGACAGGGAGCGAGCAGTACTTC
TRBJ1-1 | TRBV18 | . | . | CASSLDRNTEAFF | TGTGCCAGCTCACTGGACAGGAACACTGAAGCTTTCTTT
TRBJ1-3 | TRBV28 | TRBD1 | . | CASRGQGFPSGNTIYF | TGTGCCAGCAGGGGACAGGGGTTCCCCTCTGGAAACACCATATATTTT
TRBJ1-1 | TRBV5-1 | TRBD1 | . | CASSFTGGDNTEAFF | TGCGCCAGCAGCTTTACAGGGGGGGATAACACTGAAGCTTTCTTT
TRBJ1-1 | TRBV7-9 | TRBD1 | few | CASRSDRTTEAFF | TGTGCCAGCAGGTCGGACAGGACTACTGAAGCTTTCTTT
TRBJ2-5 | TRBV4-1 | TRBD2 | . | CASSHAGGRETQYF | TGCGCCAGCAGCCATGCGGGGGGTCGAGAGACCCAGTACTTC
TRBJ2-4 | TRBV5-1 | TRBD1 | . | CASSWDRVNIQYF | TGCGCCAGCAGTTGGGACAGGGTAAACATTCAGTACTTC
TRBJ2-1 | TRBV6-1 | TRBD2 | . | CASTFGASGGPGFF | TGTGCCAGCACCTTCGGGGCTAGCGGGGGGCCGGGGTTCTTC
TRBJ2-7 | TRBV5-1 | TRBD1 | . | CASSSEPTGPSYEQYF | TGCGCCAGCAGCTCCGAACCGACAGGGCCCTCCTACGAGCAGTACTTC
TRBJ1-2 | TRBV11-1 | . | . | CASSRTGIGGYTF | TGTGCCAGCAGCCGGACGGGGATTGGGGGCTACACCTTC
TRBJ1-4 | TRBV7-2 | TRBD1 | . | CASSFSGTVNEKLFF | TGTGCCAGCAGCTTTTCCGGGACAGTGAATGAAAAACTGTTTTTT
TRBJ1-1 | TRBV27 | TRBD1 | . | CASSYQQGPTEAFF | TGTGCCAGCAGTTACCAACAGGGGCCCACTGAAGCTTTCTTT
TRBJ2-3 | TRBV9 | TRBD2 | . | CASSGGGLAGRIDTQYF | TGTGCCAGCAGCGGAGGAGGGCTAGCGGGGCGGATTGATACGCAGTATTTT
TRBJ2-3 | TRBV5-1 | TRBD2 | . | CASSAGLATDTQYF | TGCGCCAGCAGCGCGGGACTAGCCACAGATACGCAGTATTTT